The source of this T cell receptor (beta chain) is a study of T cell changes during pregnancy in multiple sclerosis. This clone came up once. A junction boundary mismatches the germline segment, possibly from a read error. The data were produced by immunoSEQ multiplex PCR, yet TCRdb's version contains in-frame clones alone and is incomplete. This sample has approximately 69,000 clones, with roughly 94% found just once. The CDR3 totals 13 residues. Germline assignment: CDR1 MNHEY and CDR2 SVGAGI. The J gene is TRBJ1-1, the V gene TRBV6-5; possibly TRBD1 for D (5 bases). Specimen: peripheral blood, collected in the third trimester of pregnancy. This receptor was obtained from a female donor with multiple sclerosis, enrolled in a pregnancy study. The CDR3 sequence is CASSSSLRAGLGF. The DNA of the CDR3 is TGTGCCAGCAGTTCGTCCCTCAGGGCCGGCCTTGGCTTT.